This T cell receptor (beta chain) was obtained from a study of T cells in Graves' hyperthyroidism and ophthalmopathy. This clonotype was found many times. Authors of the study amplified TCR beta CDR3 regions from RNA transcripts. RT-PCR in the first round (using the HTBI primer set) targeted the TCR CDR3. TCRdb used MiXCR to reprocess the multiplex PCR reads, holding one entry per CDR3 protein. Of about 600,000 distinct CDR3 sequences in the sample, 11% to 15% were seen once. The CDR3 is made up of 14 amino acids. CDR1 is SGDLS, CDR2 YYNGEE, per germline. The V gene lost 4 bases and the J gene lost 7 bases, with 17 bases spanning the gap.

The sample consisted of blood. This clonotype originated in a woman aged 18-29 years with Graves' ophthalmopathy. The J gene is TRBJ2-5, the V gene TRBV9; perhaps TRBD2 as D (6 bases). CDR3 sequence (DNA): TGTGCCAGCAGCTCCTTAGCGGCTCCGGGGACCCAGTACTTC. Translation gives CASSSLAAPGTQYF.